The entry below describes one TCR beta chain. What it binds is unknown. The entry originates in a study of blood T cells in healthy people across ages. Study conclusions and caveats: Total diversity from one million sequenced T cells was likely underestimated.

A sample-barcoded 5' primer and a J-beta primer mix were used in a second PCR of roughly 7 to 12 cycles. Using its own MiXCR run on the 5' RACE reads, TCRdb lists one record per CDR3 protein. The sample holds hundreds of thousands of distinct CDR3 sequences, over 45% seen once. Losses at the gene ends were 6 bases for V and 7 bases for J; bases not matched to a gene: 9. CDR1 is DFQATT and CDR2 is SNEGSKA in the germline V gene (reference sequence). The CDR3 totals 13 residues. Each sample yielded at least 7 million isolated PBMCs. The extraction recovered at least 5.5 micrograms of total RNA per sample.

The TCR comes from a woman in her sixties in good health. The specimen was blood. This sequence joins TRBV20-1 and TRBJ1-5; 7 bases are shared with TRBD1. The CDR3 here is CSASGTGEQPQHF. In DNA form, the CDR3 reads TGCAGTGCCAGTGGTACAGGGGAACAGCCCCAGCATTTT.